This record concerns one TCR beta chain sequence. Antigen: not known. This record belongs to a study of OX40 agonist ivuxolimab in advanced cancers. Study in general: Each patient was given ivuxolimab into a vein every 2 weeks, at 0.01 to 10 mg/kg. The eligibility criteria allowed prior anti-PD-1, anti-PD-L1 or anti-CTLA-4 therapy, and 30% to 45% had some. Points from the study as a whole: The CD4+ and CD8+ T cells in the blood had expanded clonally by week 6 at 0.1 to 3.0 mg/kg. Patients who responded partially at 0.1-3.0 mg/kg showed clonal expansion ranking among the lowest.

The table came from immunoSEQ multiplex PCR; TCRdb's copy has only in-frame clones and leaves some out. This table holds tens of thousands of clones, approximately 90% found once. This CDR3 contains 13 residues. Trimming took off 4 bases at V and 4 bases at J, with 10 bases between the two ends. Per the germline V gene, CDR1 is SGHVS and CDR2 is FNYEAQ. This TCR was recovered from an adult with an advanced solid tumor such as melanoma, head and neck, liver or kidney cancer. This material consisted of CD4+ or CD8+ T cells sorted from blood, taken in a trial of the OX40 agonist ivuxolimab. The genes are TRBV7-6 and TRBJ1-1, with D tentatively TRBD1 (5 bases). CDR3 DNA sequence: TGTGCCAGCAGCTCGGGGGGGAGCACTGAAGCTTTCTTT. Translation gives CASSSGGSTEAFF.